The rows below give T cell receptor beta chains drawn from one sample of a study of sequential checkpoint blockade in melanoma. The protocol was immunoSEQ multiplex PCR, while the TCRdb copy is restricted to in-frame clones and leaves out a portion. The repertoire holds more than 30,000 clones, with roughly a third as singletons. The sample was tumor tissue (inferred from file names), taken from a patient given nivolumab and ipilimumab in sequence. These receptor sequences come from a human donor with melanoma. Both conserved end residues are part of each CDR3. The D gene is left open where the match is weak. Expanded clones are given a class, and other clones once, few, many or no size at all.

v_call,clone_size,d_call,j_call,cdr3_aa
TRBV30,few,TRBD1,TRBJ2-5,CAWSGGQGVRETQYF
TRBV11-3,few,-,TRBJ2-7,CASSPDDAPSYEQYF
TRBV19,-,-,TRBJ2-7,CASSPGGDEQYF
TRBV6-8,few,-,TRBJ1-5,CASSRGGSRDQPQHF
TRBV29-1,-,TRBD1,TRBJ2-7,CSVMGYGTGDYEQYF
TRBV5-1,once,-,TRBJ1-1,CASSLQVDLNTEAFF
TRBV11-3,-,TRBD2,TRBJ2-1,CASSPRGSGGAFEQFF
TRBV18,-,-,TRBJ1-3,CASSPLAVTQGAGNTIYF
TRBV10-2,few,-,TRBJ1-1,CASREPLNTEAFF
TRBV6-8,-,TRBD2,TRBJ2-3,CASRGGLAGGPVGF
TRBV25-1,few,-,TRBJ2-6,CASSDPTGTGANVLTF
TRBV28,-,-,TRBJ2-1,CASSLDGGAYNEQFF
TRBV5-1,once,TRBD1,TRBJ1-2,CASSFQGENNYGYTF
TRBV28,few,-,TRBJ2-7,CASSPPTGVTYEQYF
TRBV6-8,-,-,TRBJ2-7,CASSYSTPNTYEQYF
TRBV6-8,-,TRBD1,TRBJ1-3,CAIRGDYSGNTIYF
TRBV11-3,many,-,TRBJ2-2,CASSPWGNTGELFF
TRBV27,few,TRBD1,TRBJ1-5,CASSLKTGGNQPQHF
TRBV4-1,few,-,TRBJ1-4,CASSPVGGGDEKLFF
TRBV28,-,TRBD1,TRBJ1-4,CASSWPDRGRSEKLFF
TRBV19,-,-,TRBJ2-1,CASNVGNEQFF
TRBV25-1,-,TRBD1,TRBJ1-2,CASSELGTGYGYTF
TRBV11-3,many,-,TRBJ2-5,CASTLMGDSETQYF
TRBV30,once,-,TRBJ1-3,CAWSKGVSGNTIYF
TRBV14,-,-,TRBJ1-2,CASSSRRGYTF
TRBV6-8,-,-,TRBJ2-6,CASSTAQAGANVLTF
TRBV19,few,-,TRBJ1-6,CASSPRTGPPLHF
TRBV6-8,many,-,TRBJ2-1,CASSLGTSPRVNEQFF
TRBV19,few,-,TRBJ1-6,CASSIANNVNSPLHF
TRBV19,-,-,TRBJ1-2,CASSIGQGNPYGYTF
TRBV19,-,-,TRBJ1-5,CASSRGSYSNQPQHF
TRBV18,-,TRBD1,TRBJ1-5,CASSRGGQGRNQPQHF
TRBV5-1,-,TRBD1,TRBJ1-4,CASSPGQVTNEKLFF